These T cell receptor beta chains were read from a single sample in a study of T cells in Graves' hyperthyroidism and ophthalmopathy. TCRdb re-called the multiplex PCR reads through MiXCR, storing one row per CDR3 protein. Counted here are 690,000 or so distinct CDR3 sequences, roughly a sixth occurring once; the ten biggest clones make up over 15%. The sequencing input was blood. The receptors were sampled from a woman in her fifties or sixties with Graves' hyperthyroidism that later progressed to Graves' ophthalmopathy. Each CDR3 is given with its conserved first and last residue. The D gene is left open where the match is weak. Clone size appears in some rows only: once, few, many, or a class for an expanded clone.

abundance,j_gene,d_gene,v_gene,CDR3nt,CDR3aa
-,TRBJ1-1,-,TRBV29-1,TGCAGCGTTGAGGGGGCTAACACTGAAGCTTTCTTT,CSVEGANTEAFF
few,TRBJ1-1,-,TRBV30,TGTGCCTGGAGAAGGGCAGGGTGGTTACCTGAAGCTTTCTTT,CAWRRAGWLPEAFF
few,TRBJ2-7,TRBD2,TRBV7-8,TGTGCCAGCAGCCGCGGGGGGACTAGCGAAACCTACGAGCAGTACTTC,CASSRGGTSETYEQYF
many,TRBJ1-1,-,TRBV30,TGTGCCTGTAGAGAGAACACTGAAGCTTTCTTT,CACRENTEAFF
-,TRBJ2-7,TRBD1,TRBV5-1,TGCGCCAGCAGCCCAGGACAGGGGGCAACCCACGAGCAGTACTTC,CASSPGQGATHEQYF
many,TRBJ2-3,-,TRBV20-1,TGCAGTGCAGGAACCTCTAGAGATACGCAGTATTTT,CSAGTSRDTQYF
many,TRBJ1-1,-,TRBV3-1,TGTGCCAGCAGCCGACTGGACACGAACACTGAAGCTTTCTTT,CASSRLDTNTEAFF
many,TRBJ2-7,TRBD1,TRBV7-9,TGTGCCAGCAGCTATTGGACAGGGGGCGGCGAGCAGTACTTC,CASSYWTGGGEQYF
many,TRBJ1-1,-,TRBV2,TGTGCCACTGGCGGCATGAACACTGAAGCTTTCTTT,CATGGMNTEAFF
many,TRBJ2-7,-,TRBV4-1,TGCGCCAGCAGCCAAGGTGGGGGGGGCCTTTCCTCCTACGAGCAGTACTTC,CASSQGGGGLSSYEQYF
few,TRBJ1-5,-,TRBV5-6,TGTGCCAGCAGCTTGAGAGTGTTGAGCAATCAGTCCCAGCATTTT,CASSLRVLSNQSQHF
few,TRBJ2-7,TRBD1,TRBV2,TGTGCCAGCAGTGAATCTTTTGGGACAGGGTTCAACGAGCAGTACTTC,CASSESFGTGFNEQYF
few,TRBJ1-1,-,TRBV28,TGTGCCAGCAGTTCCAACGTGGGGACTGAAGCTTTCTTT,CASSSNVGTEAFF
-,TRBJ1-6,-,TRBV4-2,TGTGCCAGCAGCCAAGTGGGAGGGGGTGGTGGTTCCTATAATTCACCCCTCCACTTT,CASSQVGGGGGSYNSPLHF
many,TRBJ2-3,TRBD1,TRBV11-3,TGTGCCAGCAGCTTAGAAAGGGACAGGGAAGATACGCAGTATTTT,CASSLERDREDTQYF
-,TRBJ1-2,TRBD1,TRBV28,TGTGCCAGCAGTTTTAGTCAGGGGGCTGGCTACACCTTC,CASSFSQGAGYTF
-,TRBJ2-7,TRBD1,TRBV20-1,TGCAGTGCTAGGTCTGTAGACAGGGGCCTCAATTACGAGCAGTACTTC,CSARSVDRGLNYEQYF
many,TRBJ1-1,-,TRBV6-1,TGTGCCAGCAATGAAAGGGGTCGCCCGAACACTGAAGCTTTCTTT,CASNERGRPNTEAFF
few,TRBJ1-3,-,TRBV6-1,TGTGCCAGCAGTGAACGGGGCTCTGGAAACACCATATATTTT,CASSERGSGNTIYF
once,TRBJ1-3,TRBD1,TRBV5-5,TGTGCCAGCACCCTACAGGGGGCTTTTGGAAACACCATATATTTT,CASTLQGAFGNTIYF
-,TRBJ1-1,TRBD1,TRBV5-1,TGCGCCAGCAGCTCGACAGGGGCCCTGAACACTGAAGCTTTCTTT,CASSSTGALNTEAFF
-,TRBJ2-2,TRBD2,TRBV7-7,TGTGCTAGCGGGGCAGGGCACACCGGGGAGCTGTTTTTT,CASGAGHTGELFF
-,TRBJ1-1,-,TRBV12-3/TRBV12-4,TGTGCCAGCACCCTTGGATGGGGTCTCAGGGAAGCTTTCTTT,CASTLGWGLREAFF
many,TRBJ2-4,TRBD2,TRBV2,TGTGCCAGCAGTGGACTAGCGGGGGGGCTAGCCAAAAACATTCAGTACTTC,CASSGLAGGLAKNIQYF
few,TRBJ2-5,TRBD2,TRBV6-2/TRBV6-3,TGTGCCAGCAGTTACTCGACTAGCATGGAGACCCAGTACTTC,CASSYSTSMETQYF
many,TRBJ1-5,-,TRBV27,TGTGCCAGCAGTTTAGGTATAGGCTATGGTCAGCCCCAGCATTTT,CASSLGIGYGQPQHF
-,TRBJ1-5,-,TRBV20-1,TGCAGTGCTAGAGATCCATGGACAGATAGCAATCAGCCCCAGCATTTT,CSARDPWTDSNQPQHF
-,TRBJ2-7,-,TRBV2,TGTGCCAGCAGTGAAGGGACTCTTCCCTACGAGCAGTACTTC,CASSEGTLPYEQYF
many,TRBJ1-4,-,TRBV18,TGTGCCAGCTCTAACTCAGCAACTAATGAAAAACTGTTTTTT,CASSNSATNEKLFF
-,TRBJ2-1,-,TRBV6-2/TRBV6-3,TGTGCCAGCAAATTTGACTTGAGTAATGAGCAGTTCTTC,CASKFDLSNEQFF
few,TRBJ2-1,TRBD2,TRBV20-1,TGCAGTGCTAGCCAAGCTAGCGGGGGGTACAATGAGCAGTTCTTC,CSASQASGGYNEQFF
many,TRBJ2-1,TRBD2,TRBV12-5,TGTGCTAGTGGTCCTAGCGGGGGTAACAATGAGCAGTTCTTC,CASGPSGGNNEQFF
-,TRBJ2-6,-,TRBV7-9,TGTGCCAGCAGCCGCCGAGGGATTTCTGGGGCCAACGTCCTGACTTTC,CASSRRGISGANVLTF
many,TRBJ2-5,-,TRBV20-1,TGCAGTGCTAGGCATTCGGGGGACCCTAAAGAGACCCAGTACTTC,CSARHSGDPKETQYF
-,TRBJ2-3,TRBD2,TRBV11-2,TGTGCCAGCAGCTCAGCCACCTGGGGGGGAGGGGCGGGGGATACGCAGTATTTT,CASSSATWGGGAGDTQYF